The clone carrying this T cell receptor beta chain was picked up many times. The antigen is undetermined. Breast cancer patients provided tissue from their axillary draining lymph nodes. The data are from a study of breast tumors, draining lymph nodes, adjacent tissues. This CDR3 spans 14 amino acids. Looked up from germline, CDR1 is SNHLY and CDR2 is FYNNEI. Trimming removed 3 bases at V and 3 bases at J, with 11 bases between. The study's findings and limits: Compared with lymph nodes, tumors were less diverse; compared with nontumor tissue, more. Most tumor T cells seemingly derive from lymph node, then expand in tumor. Compared with basal-like, luminal-like tumors shared significantly more repertoire with nontumor tissue.

Each CDR3 protein gets one entry after TCRdb re-called the multiplex PCR reads with MiXCR. The sample yields 200,000 to 250,000 distinct CDR3 sequences, less than 40% seen once. Specimen: axillary lymph node tissue. The origin of this receptor is a female donor with breast cancer. Some clones in this sample may be carry-over from other donors' samples. This sequence joins TRBV2 and TRBJ2-5; TRBD2 is a possible D gene (7 bases). The CDR3 protein is CASSEGGAEETQYF. The CDR3, as DNA: TGTGCCAGCAGTGAGGGGGGGGCCGAAGAGACCCAGTACTTC.